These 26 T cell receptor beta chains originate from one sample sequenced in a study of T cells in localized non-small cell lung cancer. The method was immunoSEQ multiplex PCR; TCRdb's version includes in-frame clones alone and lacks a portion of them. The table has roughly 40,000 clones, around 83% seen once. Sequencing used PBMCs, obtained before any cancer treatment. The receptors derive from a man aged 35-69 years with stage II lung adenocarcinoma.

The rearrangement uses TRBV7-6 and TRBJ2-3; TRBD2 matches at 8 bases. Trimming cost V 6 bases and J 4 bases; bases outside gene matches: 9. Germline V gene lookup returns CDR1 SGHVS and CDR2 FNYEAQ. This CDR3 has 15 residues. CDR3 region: CASSPFGGGADTQYF. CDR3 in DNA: TGTGCCAGCAGTCCGTTCGGGGGGGGCGCAGATACGCAGTATTTT. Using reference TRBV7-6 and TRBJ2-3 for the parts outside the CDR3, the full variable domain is GAGVSQSPRYKVTKRGQDVALRCDPISGHVSLYWYRQALGQGPEFLTYFNYEAQQDKSGLPNDRFSAERPEGSISTLTIQRTEQRDSAMYRCASSPFGGGADTQYFGPGTRLTVL.

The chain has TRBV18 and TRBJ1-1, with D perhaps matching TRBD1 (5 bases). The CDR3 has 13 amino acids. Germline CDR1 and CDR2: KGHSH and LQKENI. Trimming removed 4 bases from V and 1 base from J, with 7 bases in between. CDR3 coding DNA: TGTGCCAGCTCACAGGGGACGAACACTGAAGCTTTCTTT. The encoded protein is CASSQGTNTEAFF.

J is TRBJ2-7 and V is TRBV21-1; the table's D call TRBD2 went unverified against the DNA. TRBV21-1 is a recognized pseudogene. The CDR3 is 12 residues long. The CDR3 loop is CASSKGGYEQYF. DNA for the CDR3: TGTGCCAGCAGCAAAGGAGGCTACGAGCAGTACTTC.

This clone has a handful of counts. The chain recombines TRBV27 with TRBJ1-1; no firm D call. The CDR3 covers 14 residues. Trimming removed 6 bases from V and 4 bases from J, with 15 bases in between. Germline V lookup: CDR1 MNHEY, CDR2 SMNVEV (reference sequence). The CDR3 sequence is CASRTTRGITEAFF. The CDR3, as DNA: TGTGCCAGCAGAACCACCCGGGGAATCACTGAAGCTTTCTTT.

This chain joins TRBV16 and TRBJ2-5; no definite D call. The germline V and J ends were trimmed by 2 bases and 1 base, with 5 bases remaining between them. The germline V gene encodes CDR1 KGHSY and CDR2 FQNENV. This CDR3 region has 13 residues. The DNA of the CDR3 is TGTGCCAGCAGCCAAATCCCCCAAGAGACCCAGTACTTC. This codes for CASSQIPQETQYF.

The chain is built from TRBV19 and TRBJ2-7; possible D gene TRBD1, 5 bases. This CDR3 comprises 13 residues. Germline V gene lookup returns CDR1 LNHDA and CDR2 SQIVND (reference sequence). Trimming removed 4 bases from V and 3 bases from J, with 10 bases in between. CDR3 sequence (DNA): TGTGCCAGTAGTACAGGGTTGGTCTACGAGCAGTACTTC. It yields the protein CASSTGLVYEQYF.

The CDR3 sequence is CASSRTLAGEYEQYF. The CDR3 nucleotides read TGTGCCAGCAGCCGGACACTAGCGGGAGAGTACGAGCAGTACTTC. The V call is TRBV4-2, the J call TRBJ2-7; 11 nucleotides align to TRBD2. Germline V gene lookup returns CDR1 LGHNA and CDR2 YNFKEQ. V shed 4 bases and J 4 bases; nucleotides not matched to a gene: 6. The CDR3 is 15 amino acids.

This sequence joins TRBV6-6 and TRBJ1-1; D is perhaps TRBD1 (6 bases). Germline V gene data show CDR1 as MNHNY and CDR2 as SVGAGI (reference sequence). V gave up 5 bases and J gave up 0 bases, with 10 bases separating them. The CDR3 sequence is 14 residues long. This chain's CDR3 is CASSKQGMNTEAFF. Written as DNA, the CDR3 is TGTGCCAGCAGTAAACAGGGAATGAACACTGAAGCTTTCTTT.

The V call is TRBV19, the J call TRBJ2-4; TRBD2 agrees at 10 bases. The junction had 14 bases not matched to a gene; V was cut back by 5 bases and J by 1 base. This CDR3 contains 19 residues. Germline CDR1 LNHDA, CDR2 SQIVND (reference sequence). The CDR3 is CASSVFSGRKELAKNIQYF. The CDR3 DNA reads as TGTGCCAGTAGTGTCTTTAGCGGGAGGAAGGAGTTGGCCAAAAACATTCAGTACTTC.

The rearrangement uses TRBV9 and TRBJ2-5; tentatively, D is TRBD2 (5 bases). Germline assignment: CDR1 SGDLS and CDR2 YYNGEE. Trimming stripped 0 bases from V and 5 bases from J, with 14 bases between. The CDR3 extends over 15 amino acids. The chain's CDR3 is CASSVAELEGETQYF. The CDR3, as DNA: TGTGCCAGCAGCGTAGCTGAACTAGAAGGGGAGACCCAGTACTTC.

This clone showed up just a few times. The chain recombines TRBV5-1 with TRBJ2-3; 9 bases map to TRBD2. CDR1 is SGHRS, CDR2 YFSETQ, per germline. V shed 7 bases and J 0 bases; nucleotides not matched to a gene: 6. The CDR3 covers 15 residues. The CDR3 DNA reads TGCGCCAGCTACGCGCGGGGGGGTAGCACAGATACGCAGTATTTT. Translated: CASYARGGSTDTQYF.

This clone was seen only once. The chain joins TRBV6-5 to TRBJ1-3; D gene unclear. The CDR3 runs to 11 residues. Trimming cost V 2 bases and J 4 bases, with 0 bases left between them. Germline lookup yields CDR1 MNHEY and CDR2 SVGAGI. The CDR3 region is CASSYGNTIYF. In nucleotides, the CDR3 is TGTGCCAGCAGTTACGGAAACACCATATATTTT.

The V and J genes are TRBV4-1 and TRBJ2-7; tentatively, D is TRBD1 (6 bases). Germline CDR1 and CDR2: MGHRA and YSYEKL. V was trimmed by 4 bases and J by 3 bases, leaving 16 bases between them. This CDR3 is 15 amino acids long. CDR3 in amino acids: CASSLGQSLNYEQYF. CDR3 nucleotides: TGCGCCAGCAGCCTAGGACAGTCTCTTAACTACGAGCAGTACTTC.

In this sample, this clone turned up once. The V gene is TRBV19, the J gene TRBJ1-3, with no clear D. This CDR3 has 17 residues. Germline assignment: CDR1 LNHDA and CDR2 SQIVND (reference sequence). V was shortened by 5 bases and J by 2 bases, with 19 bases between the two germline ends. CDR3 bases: TGTGCCAGTAGTCTGAGTTTTATGGCCTTTCCTGGAAACACCATATATTTT. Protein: CASSLSFMAFPGNTIYF.

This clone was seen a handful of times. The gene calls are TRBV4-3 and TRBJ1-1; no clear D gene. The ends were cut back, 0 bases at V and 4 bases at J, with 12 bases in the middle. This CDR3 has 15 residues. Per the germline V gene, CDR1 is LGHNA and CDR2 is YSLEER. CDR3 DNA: TGCGCCAGCAGCCAAGACCGGGTGCTTGGCACTGAAGCTTTCTTT. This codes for CASSQDRVLGTEAFF.

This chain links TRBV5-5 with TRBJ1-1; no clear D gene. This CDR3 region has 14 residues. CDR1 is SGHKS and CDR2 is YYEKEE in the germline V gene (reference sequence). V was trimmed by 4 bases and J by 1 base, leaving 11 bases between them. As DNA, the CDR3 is TGTGCCAGCAGCCGAGTGGCTGGGAACACTGAAGCTTTCTTT. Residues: CASSRVAGNTEAFF.

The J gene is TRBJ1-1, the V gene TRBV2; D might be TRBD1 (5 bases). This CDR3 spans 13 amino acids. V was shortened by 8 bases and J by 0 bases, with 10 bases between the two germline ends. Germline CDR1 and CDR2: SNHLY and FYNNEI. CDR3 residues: CASGGDMNTEAFF. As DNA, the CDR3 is TGTGCCAGCGGGGGGGATATGAACACTGAAGCTTTCTTT.

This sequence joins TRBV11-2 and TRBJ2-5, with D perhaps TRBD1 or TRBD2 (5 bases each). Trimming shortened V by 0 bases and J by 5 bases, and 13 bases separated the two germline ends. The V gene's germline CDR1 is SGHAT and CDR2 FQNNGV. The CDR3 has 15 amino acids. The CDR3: CASSLDGRAGETQYF. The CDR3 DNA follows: TGTGCCAGCAGCTTAGACGGGCGGGCAGGGGAGACCCAGTACTTC. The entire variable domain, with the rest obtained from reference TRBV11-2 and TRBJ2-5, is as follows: EAGVAQSPRYKIIEKRQSVAFWCNPISGHATLYWYQQILGQGPKLLIQFQNNGVVDDSQLPKDRFSAERLKGVDSTLKIQPAKLEDSAVYLCASSLDGRAGETQYFGPGTRLLVL.

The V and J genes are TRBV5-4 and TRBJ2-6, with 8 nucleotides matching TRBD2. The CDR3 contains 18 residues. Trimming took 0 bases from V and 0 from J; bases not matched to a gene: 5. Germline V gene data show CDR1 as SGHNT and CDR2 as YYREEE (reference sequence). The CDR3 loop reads CASSLAGGPPSGANVLTF. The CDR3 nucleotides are TGTGCCAGCAGCTTGGCGGGGGGGCCCCCCTCTGGGGCCAACGTCCTGACTTTC.

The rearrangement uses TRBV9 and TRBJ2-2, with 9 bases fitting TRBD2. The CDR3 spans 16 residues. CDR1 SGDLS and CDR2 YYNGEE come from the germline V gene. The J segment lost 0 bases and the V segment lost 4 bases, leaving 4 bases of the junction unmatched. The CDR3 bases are TGTGCCAGCAGCTGGACTAGCGAGTCGAACACCGGGGAGCTGTTTTTT. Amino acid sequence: CASSWTSESNTGELFF. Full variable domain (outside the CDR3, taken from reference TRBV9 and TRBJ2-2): DSGVTQTPKHLITATGQRVTLRCSPRSGDLSVYWYQQSLDQGLQFLIQYYNGEERAKGNILERFSAQQFPDLHSELNLSSLELGDSALYFCASSWTSESNTGELFFGEGSRLTVL.

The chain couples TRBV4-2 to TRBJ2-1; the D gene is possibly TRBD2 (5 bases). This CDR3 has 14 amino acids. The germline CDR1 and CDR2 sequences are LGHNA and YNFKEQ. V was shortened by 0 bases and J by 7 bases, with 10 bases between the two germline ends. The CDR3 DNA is TGTGCCAGCAGCCAAGATTACGGGAAGAATGAGCAGTTCTTC. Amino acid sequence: CASSQDYGKNEQFF.

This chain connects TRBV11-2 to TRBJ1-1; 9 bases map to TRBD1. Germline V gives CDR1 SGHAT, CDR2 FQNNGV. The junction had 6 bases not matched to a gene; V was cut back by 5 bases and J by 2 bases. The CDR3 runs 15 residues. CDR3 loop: CASSPRTGVNTEAFF. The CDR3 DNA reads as TGTGCCAGCAGCCCTCGGACAGGGGTTAACACTGAAGCTTTCTTT.

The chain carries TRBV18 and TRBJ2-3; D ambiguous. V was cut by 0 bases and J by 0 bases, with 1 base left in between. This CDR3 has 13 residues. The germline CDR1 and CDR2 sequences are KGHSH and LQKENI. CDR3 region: CASSPPSTDTQYF. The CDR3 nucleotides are TGTGCCAGCTCACCACCGAGCACAGATACGCAGTATTTT. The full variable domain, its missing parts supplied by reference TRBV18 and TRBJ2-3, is NAGVMQNPRHLVRRRGQEARLRCSPMKGHSHVYWYRQLPEEGLKFMVYLQKENIIDESGMPKERFSAEFPKEGPSILRIQQVVRGDSAAYFCASSPPSTDTQYFGPGTRLTVL.

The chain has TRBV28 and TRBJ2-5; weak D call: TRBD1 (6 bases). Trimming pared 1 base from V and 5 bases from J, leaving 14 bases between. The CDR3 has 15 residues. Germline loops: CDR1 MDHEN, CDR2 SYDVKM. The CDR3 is CASSLSRQGMETQYF. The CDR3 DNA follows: TGTGCCAGCAGTTTATCGAGGCAGGGGATGGAGACCCAGTACTTC.

The CDR3 sequence is CASSPPTSNTEAFF. The DNA for the CDR3 is TGTGCCAGCAGTCCCCCTACATCCAACACTGAAGCTTTCTTT. The chain joins TRBV6-6 to TRBJ1-1; no reliable D call. V lost 5 bases, J lost 2 bases, and 12 bases lay in between. The V gene's germline CDR1 is MNHNY and CDR2 SVGAGI (reference sequence). The CDR3 contains 14 residues.

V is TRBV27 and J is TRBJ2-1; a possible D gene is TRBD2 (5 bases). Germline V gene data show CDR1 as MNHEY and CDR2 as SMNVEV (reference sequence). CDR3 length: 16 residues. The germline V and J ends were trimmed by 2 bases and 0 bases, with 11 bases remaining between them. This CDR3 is CASSLVAGSSYNEQFF. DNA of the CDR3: TGTGCCAGCAGTTTAGTGGCGGGTAGCTCCTACAATGAGCAGTTCTTC.